A single sample gave rise to the 20 T cell receptor beta chains below, sequenced in a study of T-cell reconstitution after alpha-beta-depleted transplantation in children. Preparation of the TCRbeta library was carried out with unique molecular identifiers. TCRdb used MiXCR to reprocess the PCR reads, holding one entry per CDR3 protein. The profile shows a few hundred thousand distinct CDR3 sequences, 27% of them singletons. The sample consisted of PBMCs, taken before TCRalphabeta/CD19-depleted stem cell transplant. Receptors were obtained from a boy in the first two years of life with Wiskott-Aldrich syndrome, due to receive a stem cell transplant.

In DNA, the CDR3 is TGTGCCAGCAGCAGAGGGACAGCGTATGGCTACACCTTC. Translation gives CASSRGTAYGYTF. The chain joins TRBV12-3 or TRBV12-4 to TRBJ1-2, with 7 bases matching TRBD1. This CDR3 comprises 13 residues. Trimming at V came to 6 bases and at J to 5 bases, leaving 6 bases not matched to a gene.

This clonotype was seen a few times. The V gene is TRBV4-1, the J gene TRBJ2-7; D perhaps matches TRBD2 (7 bases). There are 15 residues in the CDR3. CDR1 is MGHRA, CDR2 YSYEKL, per germline. V was cut by 2 bases and J by 3 bases, with 14 bases left in between. The CDR3 sequence: CASSQSTGRGYEQYF. In DNA form, the CDR3 reads TGCGCCAGCAGCCAATCAACAGGGAGGGGCTACGAGCAGTACTTC.

This chain links TRBV10-3 with TRBJ1-1, with TRBD1 as a possible D gene (6 bases). The CDR3 length is 12 residues. The germline CDR1 and CDR2 sequences are ENHRY and SYGVKD. The V end was cut by 8 bases, the J end by 0 bases, with 7 bases between. CDR3 DNA sequence: TGTGCCATCGGACAGATGAACACTGAAGCTTTCTTT. Its translation: CAIGQMNTEAFF.

This clonotype was observed at least ten times. This chain joins TRBV7-2 and TRBJ2-1; TRBD2 matches 10 bases. V shed 1 base and J 6 bases; nucleotides not matched to a gene: 3. This CDR3 has 15 amino acids. Per germline, CDR1 SGHTA and CDR2 FQGNSA. This chain's CDR3 is CASSLVASGSNEQFF. CDR3 nucleotides: TGTGCCAGCAGCTTAGTCGCTAGCGGGAGCAATGAGCAGTTCTTC.

The chain recombines TRBV5-1 with TRBJ2-3; D may be TRBD2 (6 bases). V lost 2 bases and J 4 bases, leaving 17 bases between the germline ends. Germline V CDR1 and CDR2: SGHRS, YFSETQ. The CDR3 spans 16 residues. CDR3 amino acids: CASSFGLAAMPDTQYF. The CDR3 nucleotides are TGCGCCAGCAGCTTTGGGTTAGCGGCAATGCCAGATACGCAGTATTTT.

The sample holds a few counts of this clonotype. The chain is built from TRBV3-1 and TRBJ1-3; no clear D gene. Trimming shortened V by 2 bases and J by 16 bases, and 15 bases separated the two germline ends. The CDR3 loop spans 12 amino acids. Germline values: CDR1 LGHDT, CDR2 YNNKEL (reference sequence). The DNA of the CDR3 is TGTGCCAGCAGCCAAAACGAGAGACACCTTTATTTT. As protein: CASSQNERHLYF.

This sequence joins TRBV19 and TRBJ2-2; D gene unclear. Trimming removed 11 bases from V and 6 bases from J, with 16 bases in between. CDR3 length: 13 residues. Germline CDR1 reads LNHDA; CDR2 reads SQIVND (reference sequence). CDR3: CAVLILGSGELFF. The CDR3, as DNA: TGTGCCGTGTTAATCTTAGGGTCCGGGGAGCTGTTTTTT.

This clonotype was observed a handful of times. V usage is TRBV24-1 and J usage is TRBJ1-2, with D possibly TRBD1 on 5 matching bases. Trimming removed 3 bases from V and 4 bases from J, with 11 bases in between. Germline CDR1 KGHDR, CDR2 SFDVKD. The CDR3 sequence is 14 residues long. CDR3 protein: CATSDPGGLYGYTF. Written as DNA, the CDR3 is TGTGCCACCAGTGATCCGGGGGGACTCTATGGCTACACCTTC.

The chain uses TRBV19 and TRBJ1-1; D might be TRBD1 (6 bases). The CDR3 runs 15 residues. V lost 5 bases and J lost 1, with 14 bases in between. From germline, CDR1 is LNHDA and CDR2 SQIVND (reference sequence). The CDR3 loop reads CASSRTGSGNTEAFF. The CDR3 DNA follows: TGTGCCAGTAGTCGTACAGGGTCTGGGAACACTGAAGCTTTCTTT.

V gene TRBV12-3 or TRBV12-4 combines with J gene TRBJ1-5; D gene ambiguous. The length of the CDR3 is 13 residues. V lost 7 bases, J lost 4 bases, and 11 bases lay in between. The CDR3 reads CASTEGLNQPQHF. The CDR3 nucleotides are TGTGCCAGCACCGAAGGACTTAATCAGCCCCAGCATTTT.

The rearrangement links TRBV29-1 to TRBJ1-2, with D perhaps TRBD1 (5 bases). Germline V gene lookup returns CDR1 SQVTM and CDR2 ANQGSEA. The CDR3 is 13 residues long. Trimming shortened V by 6 bases and J by 2 bases, and 13 bases separated the two germline ends. In DNA, the CDR3 is TGCAGCGTAAGAAGGAGACAGAACTATGGCTACACCTTC. Protein product: CSVRRRQNYGYTF.

This clonotype was seen more than once but under ten times. The chain carries TRBV5-1 and TRBJ1-1; D not resolved. The germline V gene encodes CDR1 SGHRS and CDR2 YFSETQ. This CDR3 has 15 amino acids. V lost 9 bases to trimming and J lost 0 bases, with 18 bases between them. The CDR3 DNA reads TGCGCCACGGCTCGTGACGGATTAATGAACACTGAAGCTTTCTTT. Its protein product is CATARDGLMNTEAFF.

The rearrangement links TRBV5-1 to TRBJ2-1; 9 positions match TRBD1. This CDR3 comprises 14 residues. Trimming took 3 bases from V and 8 from J; bases not matched to a gene: 6. Germline CDR1 and CDR2: SGHRS and YFSETQ. The CDR3 protein is CASSSRTGAHEQFF. The CDR3 bases are TGCGCCAGCAGCTCACGGACAGGGGCCCATGAGCAGTTCTTC.

The table lists this clonotype with a few counts. The V and J genes are TRBV28 and TRBJ1-1; maybe TRBD1 (5 bases). Germline V gene lookup returns CDR1 MDHEN and CDR2 SYDVKM. V dropped 7 bases and J dropped 5 bases, with 17 bases sitting between them. The CDR3 runs to 14 residues. The CDR3 loop reads CASTGGSSGTEAFF. For the CDR3, the DNA is TGTGCCAGCACGGGGGGATCATCAGGGACTGAAGCTTTCTTT.

This clonotype was counted between two and nine times. The chain uses TRBV7-2 and TRBJ2-4; the D call may be TRBD1 or TRBD2 (6 bases each). Germline V gene data show CDR1 as SGHTA and CDR2 as FQGNSA. Trimming took 6 bases from V and 1 from J, leaving 16 bases between them. The length of the CDR3 is 16 residues. CDR3 DNA sequence: TGTGCCAGCAGTCCTACAGGGAGCGGGGCCAAAAACATTCAGTACTTC. Protein: CASSPTGSGAKNIQYF.

This chain uses TRBV19 with TRBJ2-7; D is unresolved. Germline CDR1 is LNHDA and CDR2 is SQIVND (reference sequence). CDR3 size: 13 residues. Trimming shortened V by 3 bases and J by 1 base, and 7 bases separated the two germline ends. The CDR3 sequence: CASSISRSYEQYF. The CDR3 DNA is TGTGCCAGTAGTATCTCTAGGTCCTACGAGCAGTACTTC.

The chain carries TRBV11-2 and TRBJ2-1; D gene ambiguous. CDR3 length: 14 amino acids. V lost 2 bases to trimming and J lost 7 bases, with 12 bases between them. Germline loops: CDR1 SGHAT, CDR2 FQNNGV. CDR3 in amino acids: CASSLFGSPNEQFF. The CDR3 coding sequence is TGTGCCAGCAGCTTATTCGGTAGCCCGAATGAGCAGTTCTTC.

The sample holds a few counts of this clonotype. The V gene is TRBV21-1, the J gene TRBJ2-5. TRBV21-1 is designated a pseudogene. There are 12 residues in the CDR3. Written as DNA, the CDR3 is TGTGCCAGCAGCAAAGCCCGGGAGACCCAGTACTTC. It codes for CASSKARETQYF.

J is TRBJ1-1 and V is TRBV5-1, with 7 bases fitting TRBD1. Germline V gene data show CDR1 as SGHRS and CDR2 as YFSETQ. J gave up 5 bases and V 0 bases, and 4 bases lay outside the gene matches. The CDR3 has 14 residues. The DNA for the CDR3 is TGCGCCAGCAGCTTGGGACAGGGAAAGACTGAAGCTTTCTTT. This codes for CASSLGQGKTEAFF. The full variable domain, with the rest looked up from reference TRBV5-1 and TRBJ1-1, is KAGVTQTPRYLIKTRGQQVTLSCSPISGHRSVSWYQQTPGQGLQFLFEYFSETQRNKGNFPGRFSGRQFSNSRSEMNVSTLELGDSALYLCASSLGQGKTEAFFGQGTRLTVV.

This clonotype showed up just a few times. The chain carries TRBV29-1 and TRBJ2-7, with D possibly matching TRBD2 (5 bases). This CDR3 comprises 12 residues. The V end was cut by 7 bases, the J end by 1 base, with 11 bases between. Per germline, CDR1 SQVTM and CDR2 ANQGSEA. The CDR3 region has the DNA TGCAGCGCCGGAACTAGGTCCTACGAGCAGTACTTC. Amino acids: CSAGTRSYEQYF.